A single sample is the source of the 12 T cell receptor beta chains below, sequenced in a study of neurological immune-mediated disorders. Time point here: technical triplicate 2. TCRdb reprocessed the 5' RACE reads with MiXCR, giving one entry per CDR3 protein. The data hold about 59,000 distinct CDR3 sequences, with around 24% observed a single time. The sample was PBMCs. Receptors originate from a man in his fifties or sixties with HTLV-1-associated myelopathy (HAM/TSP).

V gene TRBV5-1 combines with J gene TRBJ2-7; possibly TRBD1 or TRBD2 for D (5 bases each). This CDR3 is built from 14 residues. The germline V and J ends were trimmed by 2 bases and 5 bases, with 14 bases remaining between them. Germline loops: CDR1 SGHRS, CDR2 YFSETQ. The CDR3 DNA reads TGCGCCAGCAGCTTAGGGCAGGGAGCCAACGAGCAGTACTTC. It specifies CASSLGQGANEQYF.

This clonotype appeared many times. CDR3 in amino acids: CASSVERGLDYGYTF. DNA of the CDR3: TGTGCCAGCAGCGTAGAAAGGGGCCTCGACTATGGCTACACCTTC. This chain uses TRBV9 with TRBJ1-2; maybe TRBD1 (5 bases). This CDR3 has 15 amino acids. CDR1 and CDR2 (germline): SGDLS, YYNGEE. Trimming removed 0 bases from V and 3 bases from J, with 12 bases in between.

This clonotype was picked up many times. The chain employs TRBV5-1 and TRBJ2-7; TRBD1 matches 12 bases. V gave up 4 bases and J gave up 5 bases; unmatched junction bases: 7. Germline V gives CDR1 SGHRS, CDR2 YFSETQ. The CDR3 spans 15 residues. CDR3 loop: CASSTGTGGRNEQYF. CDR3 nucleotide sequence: TGCGCCAGCAGCACCGGGACAGGGGGCCGGAACGAGCAGTACTTC.

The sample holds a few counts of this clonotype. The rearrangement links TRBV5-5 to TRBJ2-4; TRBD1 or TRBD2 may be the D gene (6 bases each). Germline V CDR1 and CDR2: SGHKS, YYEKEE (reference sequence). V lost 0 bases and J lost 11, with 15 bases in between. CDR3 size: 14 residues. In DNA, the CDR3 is TGTGCCAGCAGCTTGGGTTTCGCAGGGGAGGTTCAGTACTTC. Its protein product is CASSLGFAGEVQYF.

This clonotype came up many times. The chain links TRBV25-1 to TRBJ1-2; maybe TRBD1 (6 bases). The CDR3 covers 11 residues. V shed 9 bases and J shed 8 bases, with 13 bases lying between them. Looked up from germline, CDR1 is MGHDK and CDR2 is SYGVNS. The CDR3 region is CASAVRGGYTF. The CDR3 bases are TGTGCCAGTGCTGTGAGGGGGGGCTACACCTTC.

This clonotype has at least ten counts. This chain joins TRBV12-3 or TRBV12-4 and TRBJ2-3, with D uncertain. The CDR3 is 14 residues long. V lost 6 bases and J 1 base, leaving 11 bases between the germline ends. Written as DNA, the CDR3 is TGTGCCAGCAGCCAGCTTAGGGGCACAGATACGCAGTATTTT. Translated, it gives CASSQLRGTDTQYF.

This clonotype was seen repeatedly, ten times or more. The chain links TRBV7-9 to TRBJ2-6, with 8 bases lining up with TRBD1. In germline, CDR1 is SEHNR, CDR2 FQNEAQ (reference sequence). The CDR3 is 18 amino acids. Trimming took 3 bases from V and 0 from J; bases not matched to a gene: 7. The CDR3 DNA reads TGTGCCAGCAGCTTGGCAGGGGGCAGCTACTCTGGGGCCAACGTCCTGACTTTC. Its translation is CASSLAGGSYSGANVLTF. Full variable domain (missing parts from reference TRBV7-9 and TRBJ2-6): DTGVSQNPRHKITKRGQNVTFRCDPISEHNRLYWYRQTLGQGPEFLTYFQNEAQLEKSRLLSDRFSAERPKGSFSTLEIQRTEQGDSAMYLCASSLAGGSYSGANVLTFGAGSRLTVL.

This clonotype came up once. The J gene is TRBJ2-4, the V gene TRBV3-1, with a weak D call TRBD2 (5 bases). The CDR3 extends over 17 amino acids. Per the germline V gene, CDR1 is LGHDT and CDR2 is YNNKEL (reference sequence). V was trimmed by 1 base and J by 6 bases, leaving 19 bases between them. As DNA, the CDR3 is TGTGCCAGCAGCCAAGGACCTTCGAGGGAGATCTTAAACATTCAGTACTTC. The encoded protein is CASSQGPSREILNIQYF. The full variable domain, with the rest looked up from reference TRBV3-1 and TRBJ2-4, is DTAVSQTPKYLVTQMGNDKSIKCEQNLGHDTMYWYKQDSKKFLKIMFSYNNKELIINETVPNRFSPKSPDKAHLNLHINSLELGDSAVYFCASSQGPSREILNIQYFGAGTRLSVL.

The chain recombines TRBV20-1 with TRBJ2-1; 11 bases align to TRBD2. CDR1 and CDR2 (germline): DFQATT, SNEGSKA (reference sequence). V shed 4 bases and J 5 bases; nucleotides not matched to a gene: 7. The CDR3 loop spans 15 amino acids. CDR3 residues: CSATRLAGYNNEQFF. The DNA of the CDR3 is TGCAGTGCTACCAGACTAGCGGGATACAACAATGAGCAGTTCTTC.

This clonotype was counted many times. The CDR3 coding sequence is TGTGCCAGCAGCCAAGCCACGGGAGGATCCTACGAGCAGTACTTC. Translated: CASSQATGGSYEQYF. The chain combines TRBV3-1 with TRBJ2-7; 7 positions match TRBD2. The CDR3 sequence is 15 residues long. The germline V gene encodes CDR1 LGHDT and CDR2 YNNKEL (reference sequence). With V trimmed by 1 base and J by 1 base, 4 bases remained unmatched.

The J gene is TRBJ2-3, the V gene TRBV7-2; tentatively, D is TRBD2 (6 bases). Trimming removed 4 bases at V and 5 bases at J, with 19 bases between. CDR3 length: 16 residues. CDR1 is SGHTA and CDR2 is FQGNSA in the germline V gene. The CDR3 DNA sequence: TGTGCCAGCAGCTGGGGACTCACTGGGGCGGGAGATACGCAGTATTTT. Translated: CASSWGLTGAGDTQYF.

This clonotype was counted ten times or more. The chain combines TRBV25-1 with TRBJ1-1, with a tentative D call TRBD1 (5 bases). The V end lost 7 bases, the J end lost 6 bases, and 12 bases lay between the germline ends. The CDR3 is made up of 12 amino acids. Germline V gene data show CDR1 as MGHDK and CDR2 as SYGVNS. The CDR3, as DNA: TGTGCCAGCATGGGACCGAGCGCTGAAGCTTTCTTT. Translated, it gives CASMGPSAEAFF.